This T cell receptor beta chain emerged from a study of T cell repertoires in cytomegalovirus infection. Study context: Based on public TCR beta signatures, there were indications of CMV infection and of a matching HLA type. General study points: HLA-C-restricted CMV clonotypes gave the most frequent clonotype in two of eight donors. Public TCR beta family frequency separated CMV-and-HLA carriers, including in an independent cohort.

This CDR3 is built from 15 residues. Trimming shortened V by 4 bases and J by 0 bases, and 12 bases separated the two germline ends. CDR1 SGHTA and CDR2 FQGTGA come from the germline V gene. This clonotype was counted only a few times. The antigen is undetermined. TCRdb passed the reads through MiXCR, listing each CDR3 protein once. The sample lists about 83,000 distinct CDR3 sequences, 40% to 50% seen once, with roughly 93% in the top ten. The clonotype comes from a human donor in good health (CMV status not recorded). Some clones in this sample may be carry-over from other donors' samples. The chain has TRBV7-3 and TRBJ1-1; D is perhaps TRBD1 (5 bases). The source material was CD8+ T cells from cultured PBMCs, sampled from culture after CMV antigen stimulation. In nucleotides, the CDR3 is TGTGCCAGCAGCTCCTCTGGAGGGGTGAACACTGAAGCTTTCTTT. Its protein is CASSSSGGVNTEAFF.